This T cell receptor (beta chain) was recovered during a study of response to subunit inactivated influenza vaccine. Germline CDR1 reads SGDLS; CDR2 reads YYNGEE. Between the trimmed V and J ends, which lost 0 bases and 0 bases, there was a span of 13 bases. The length of the CDR3 is 17 residues. TCRdb re-derived calls from the RT-PCR reads in MiXCR, one entry per CDR3 protein. The table includes about 650,000 distinct CDR3 sequences, approximately 14% detected once. About this clonotype itself: Its antigen is as yet unknown.

Points from the study as a whole: Authors suggested that a seasonal influenza vaccination recruits few new T cells each time.

This specimen was PBMCs from blood, taken 11 to 12 days after vaccination. The chain recombines TRBV9 with TRBJ2-1; maybe TRBD2 (6 bases). This clonotype was sampled from a man in his fifties who received an inactivated influenza vaccine. CDR3 in DNA: TGTGCCAGCAGCGTAGGTGGCGGGAAGAGCTCCTACAATGAGCAGTTCTTC. It translates to CASSVGGGKSSYNEQFF.